This T cell receptor (beta chain) is from a study of control samples from healthy donors and cancer patients. Sequencing used immunoSEQ multiplex PCR; TCRdb keeps in-frame clones, though not all of them. The sample yields some 76,000 clones, 75% to 90% seen once. The source of this sequence is a woman between 50 and 59 years old with colorectal cancer. Source material: PBMCs.

The CDR3 DNA is TGTGCCACCAGTGATGCGACAGGGGGCCAATCCATCTCTGGAAACACCATATATTTT. Its protein product is CATSDATGGQSISGNTIYF. The J gene is TRBJ1-3, the V gene TRBV24-1, with TRBD1 matching over 10 bases. CDR1 is KGHDR, CDR2 SFDVKD, per germline. Germline trimming cut 3 bases from V and 0 bases from J; bases unmatched to any gene: 10. The CDR3 consists of 19 residues.